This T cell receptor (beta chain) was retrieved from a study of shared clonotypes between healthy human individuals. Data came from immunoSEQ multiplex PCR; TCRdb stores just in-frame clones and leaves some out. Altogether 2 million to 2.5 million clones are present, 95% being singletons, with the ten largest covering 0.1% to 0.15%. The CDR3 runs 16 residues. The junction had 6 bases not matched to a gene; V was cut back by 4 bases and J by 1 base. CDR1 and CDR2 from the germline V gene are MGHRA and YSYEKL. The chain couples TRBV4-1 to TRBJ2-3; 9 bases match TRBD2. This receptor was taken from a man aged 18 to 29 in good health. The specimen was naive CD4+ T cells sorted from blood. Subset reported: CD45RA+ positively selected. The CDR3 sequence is CASSPRERGGTDTQYF. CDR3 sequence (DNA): TGCGCCAGCAGCCCCCGAGAGCGGGGGGGCACAGATACGCAGTATTTT.